This TCR beta chain was identified in a study of regulatory T cells in long-lasting Graves disease. Notes on the study in general: Persistent disease exhibited a predilection for TRBV28, TRBJ1-2 and TRBJ2-5.

The V gene end was trimmed by 6 bases and the J gene end by 6 bases; junction bases not matched to a gene: 8. The CDR3 spans 15 residues. Per germline, CDR1 SNHLY and CDR2 FYNNEI. This clonotype occurred once. What it binds is not known. Sample time point: newly diagnosed GD, antithyroid drugs for less than 3 months. PBMCs were the source of the RNA used for TCR sequencing. Combining iRepertoire HTBI primers with Arm-PCR of CDR3 regions, the authors built TCR beta libraries. MiXCR was run by TCRdb on the multiplex PCR reads, yielding one entry per CDR3 protein. The sample has about 430,000 distinct CDR3 sequences, 15% seen once. This sample was also put to use in a study of T cells in Graves' hyperthyroidism and ophthalmopathy.

This chain links TRBV2 with TRBJ2-1, with 10 bases lining up with TRBD1. This TCR was recovered from a woman in her forties with Graves disease. Sample: peripheral blood mononuclear cells (PBMCs), taken at new diagnosis, from a patient treated with antithyroid drugs. The CDR3 spells CASRTGQGLFNEQFF. Here the CDR3 DNA reads TGTGCCAGCAGGACGGGACAGGGGTTGTTCAATGAGCAGTTCTTC.